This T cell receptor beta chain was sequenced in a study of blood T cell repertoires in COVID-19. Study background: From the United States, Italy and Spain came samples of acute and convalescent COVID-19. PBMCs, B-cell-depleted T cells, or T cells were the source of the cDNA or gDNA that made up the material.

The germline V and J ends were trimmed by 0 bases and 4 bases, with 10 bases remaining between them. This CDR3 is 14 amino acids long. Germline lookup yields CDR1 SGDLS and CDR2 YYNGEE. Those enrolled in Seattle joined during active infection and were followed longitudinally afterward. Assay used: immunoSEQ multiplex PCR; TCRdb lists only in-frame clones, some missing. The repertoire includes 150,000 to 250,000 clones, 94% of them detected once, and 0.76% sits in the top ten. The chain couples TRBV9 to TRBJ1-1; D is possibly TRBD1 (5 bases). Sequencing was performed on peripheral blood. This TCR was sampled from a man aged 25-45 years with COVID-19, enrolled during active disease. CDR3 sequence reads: CASSVAREGTEAFF. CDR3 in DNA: TGTGCCAGCAGCGTAGCCAGGGAGGGCACTGAAGCTTTCTTT.